This T cell receptor (beta chain) emerged from a study of T cells in Graves' hyperthyroidism and ophthalmopathy. Looking at the study overall: The initial diagnosis was the point when peripheral blood was collected, ahead of any treatment. Regarding the study as a whole: Most clonotypes expanded in thyroid above 0.001 were likewise present in blood.

Researchers amplified the TCR beta CDR3 regions from RNA transcripts. The study used the HTBI primer set for a first-round RT-PCR of the TCR CDR3. TCRdb re-called the multiplex PCR reads with MiXCR, one entry per CDR3 protein. The sample lists some 800,000 distinct CDR3 sequences, approximately 40% occurring once. Germline V lookup: CDR1 SGHTA, CDR2 FQGNSA. The CDR3 is made up of 14 amino acids. With V trimmed by 1 base and J by 3 bases, 3 bases remained unmatched. This clonotype was counted ten times or more. Its antigen remains unidentified. Hyperthyroidism had been newly diagnosed in patients aged 18 to 65, and its duration was under 2 months. Exclusions: uncontrolled infection, other autoimmune disease, pregnancy, lactation.

V usage is TRBV7-2 and J usage is TRBJ2-7; 7 bases match TRBD2. This sequence was found in a man aged 18-30 years with Graves' hyperthyroidism. Sequenced sample: blood. CDR3 protein: CASSLGASGYEQYF. In nucleotides, the CDR3 is TGTGCCAGCAGCTTAGGGGCTAGCGGCTACGAGCAGTACTTC.